This T cell receptor (beta chain) appears in the sequencing data of a study of radiotherapy plus CTLA-4 blockade in lung cancer. Study in general: Objective response was observed in over 15% of patients, and disease control in roughly 31%.

Each patient with chemo-refractory metastatic non-small-cell lung cancer was treated with focal radiation plus CTLA-4 blockade using ipilimumab. In this sample, this clone turned up once. Its antigen is not known. CDR3 length equals 9 residues. Study outcomes and limitations: Strongest reported response predictors: early blood clone changes and post-radiation interferon-beta.

The table came from immunoSEQ multiplex PCR; TCRdb's copy has only in-frame clones and leaves some out. The sample contains approximately 40,000 clones, 65% to 90% of which appear only once. The sequence was collected from a human donor with non-small cell lung cancer whose response to radiotherapy plus ipilimumab could not be evaluated. Sequenced material: peripheral blood, taken from a patient treated with radiotherapy plus ipilimumab. The chain is built from TRBV21-1 and TRBJ2-7; the table's TRBD1 call for D was not verified on the DNA. TRBV21-1 is noted as a pseudogene. DNA of the CDR3: TGTGCCATACAGAACGAGCAGTACTTC. Its protein is CAIQNEQYF.